The subject of this entry is one TCR beta chain. Measured with immunoSEQ multiplex PCR; TCRdb has only the in-frame clones, and not every one. The sample records roughly 150,000 clones, under 95% being singletons. This sample was taken from a study of T cell responses to AZD1222 COVID-19 vaccine. After removal of 2 bases from V and 10 bases from J, the junction contained 8 bases not matched to a gene. This CDR3 has 15 residues. Germline V CDR1 and CDR2: KGHSH, LQKENI. The receptor was isolated from an adult in good health. The J gene is TRBJ1-6, the V gene TRBV18; TRBD1 matches 7 bases. This sample comprised peripheral blood, obtained on day 0 of AZD1222 vaccination. The CDR3 DNA follows: TGTGCCAGCTCACCAGTGTCAGGGGGGGGCTCACCCCTCCACTTT. This codes for CASSPVSGGGSPLHF.